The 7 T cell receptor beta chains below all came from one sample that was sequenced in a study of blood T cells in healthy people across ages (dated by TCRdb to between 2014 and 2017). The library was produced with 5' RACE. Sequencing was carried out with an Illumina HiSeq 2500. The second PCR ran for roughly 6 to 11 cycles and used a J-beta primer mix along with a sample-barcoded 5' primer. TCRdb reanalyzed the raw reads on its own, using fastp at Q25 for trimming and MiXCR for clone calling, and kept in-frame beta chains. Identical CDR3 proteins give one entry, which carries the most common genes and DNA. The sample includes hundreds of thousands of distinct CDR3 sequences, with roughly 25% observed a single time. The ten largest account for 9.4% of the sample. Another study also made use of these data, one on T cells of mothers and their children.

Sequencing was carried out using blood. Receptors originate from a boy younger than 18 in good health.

CDR3 sequence: CASSPPLGPGELFF. Here the CDR3 DNA reads TGTGCCAGCAGCCCCCCCTTAGGTCCCGGGGAGCTGTTTTTT. The V and J genes are TRBV4-2 and TRBJ2-2; D is unclear. Germline CDR1 reads LGHNA; CDR2 reads YNFKEQ. CDR3 length equals 14 residues. Trimming took 4 bases from V and 6 from J, leaving 12 bases between them.

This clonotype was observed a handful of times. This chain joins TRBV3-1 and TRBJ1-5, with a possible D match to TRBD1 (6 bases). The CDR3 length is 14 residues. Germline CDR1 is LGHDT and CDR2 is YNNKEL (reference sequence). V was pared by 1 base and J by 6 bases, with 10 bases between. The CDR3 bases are TGTGCCAGCAGCCAAGGGGGGGCGGTTCAGCCCCAGCATTTT. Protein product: CASSQGGAVQPQHF.

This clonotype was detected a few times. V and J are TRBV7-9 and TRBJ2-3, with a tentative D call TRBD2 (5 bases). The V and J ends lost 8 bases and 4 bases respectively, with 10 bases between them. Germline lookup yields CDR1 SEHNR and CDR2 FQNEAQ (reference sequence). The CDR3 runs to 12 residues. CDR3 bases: TGTGCCAGCGAAGGGAGACCAGATACGCAGTATTTT. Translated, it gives CASEGRPDTQYF.

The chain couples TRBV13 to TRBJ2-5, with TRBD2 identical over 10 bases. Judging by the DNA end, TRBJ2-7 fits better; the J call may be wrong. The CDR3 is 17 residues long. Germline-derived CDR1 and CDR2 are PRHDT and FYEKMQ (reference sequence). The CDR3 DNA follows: TGTGCCAGCAGCACCGGGACTAGCGAATTCCCTCCCTACGAGCAGTACTTC. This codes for CASSTGTSEFPPYEQYF.

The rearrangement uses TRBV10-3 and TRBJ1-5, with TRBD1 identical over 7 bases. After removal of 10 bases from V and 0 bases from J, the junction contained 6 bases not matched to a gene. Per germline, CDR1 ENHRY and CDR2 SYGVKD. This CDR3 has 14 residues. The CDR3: CATTGTDSNQPQHF. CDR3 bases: TGTGCCACCACTGGGACAGATAGCAATCAGCCCCAGCATTTT.

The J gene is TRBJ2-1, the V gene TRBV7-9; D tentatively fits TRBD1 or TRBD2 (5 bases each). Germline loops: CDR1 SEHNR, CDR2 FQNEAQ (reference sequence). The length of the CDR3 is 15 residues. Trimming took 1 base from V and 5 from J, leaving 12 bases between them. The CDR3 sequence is CASSLVGDHDNEQFF. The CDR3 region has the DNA TGTGCCAGCAGCTTAGTGGGGGACCACGACAATGAGCAGTTCTTC.

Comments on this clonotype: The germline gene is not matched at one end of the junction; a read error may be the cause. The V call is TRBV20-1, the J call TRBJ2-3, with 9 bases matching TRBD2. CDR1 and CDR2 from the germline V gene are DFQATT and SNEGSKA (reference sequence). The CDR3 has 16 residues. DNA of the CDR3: TGCAGTGCCCTGTTTATGAGCGGGGGGTACACAGATATGCAGTATTTT. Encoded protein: CSALFMSGGYTDMQYF.